What follows are 9 T cell receptor beta chains derived from one specimen sequenced in a study of identical twins. TCRdb reprocessed the 5' RACE reads via MiXCR and lists one record per CDR3 protein. The sample holds 400,000 to 550,000 distinct CDR3 sequences, roughly an eighth seen once. These same records also appear under a second study, on yellow fever vaccine responses in identical twins.

The sample consisted of CD4+ T cells sorted from blood. Receptors originate from a woman aged 18-30 years in good health.

The chain carries TRBV20-1 and TRBJ1-1; TRBD1 might be the D (5 bases). Germline lookup yields CDR1 DFQATT and CDR2 SNEGSKA (reference sequence). With 3 bases removed from V and 1 base from J, the gap between germline ends came to 9 bases. The CDR3 is 13 residues long. Written as DNA, the CDR3 is TGCAGTGCTAGGTGGGGCGCGAACACTGAAGCTTTCTTT. Its protein product is CSARWGANTEAFF.

CDR3 in DNA: TGTGCCAGCAGCCCTACCGGGAGCGGGGGGCATGCTGAGACAGATACGCAGTATTTT. It translates to CASSPTGSGGHAETDTQYF. This chain joins TRBV6-1 and TRBJ2-3, with 9 bases matching TRBD2. Germline lookup yields CDR1 MNHNS and CDR2 SASEGT. Losses at the gene ends were 6 bases for V and 3 bases for J; bases not matched to a gene: 19. The CDR3 is 19 amino acids.

The gene calls are TRBV12-3 or TRBV12-4 and TRBJ2-2; D perhaps matches TRBD2 (7 bases). Trimming removed 2 bases from V and 5 bases from J, with 18 bases in between. This CDR3 is 17 amino acids long. This CDR3 reads CASSLFLGGRNTGELFF. DNA for the CDR3: TGTGCCAGCAGTTTATTTCTGGGGGGGCGGAATACCGGGGAGCTGTTTTTT.

Concerning this clonotype: Sequence at one end of the junction differs from germline and may be a read error. The V call is TRBV12-3 or TRBV12-4, the J call TRBJ1-4; 7 nucleotides agree with TRBD1. This CDR3 is built from 11 residues. The DNA of the CDR3 is TGTGCCAGCAGTCCGGGCGGGACAGTCACTTTT. Protein: CASSPGGTVTF.

This clonotype turned up a few times. V and J are TRBV5-1 and TRBJ2-5; perhaps TRBD1 as D (5 bases). V was pared by 3 bases and J by 1 base, with 10 bases between. Germline V lookup: CDR1 SGHRS, CDR2 YFSETQ. The CDR3 loop spans 14 amino acids. CDR3 DNA: TGCGCCAGCAGCTGGGGTGGGGCCCAAGAGACCCAGTACTTC. Residues: CASSWGGAQETQYF.

This clonotype has only a few counts. The V and J genes are TRBV5-1 and TRBJ2-7; the D is unclear. The V and J ends lost 0 bases and 0 bases respectively, with 10 bases between them. Germline V CDR1 and CDR2: SGHRS, YFSETQ. The CDR3 is 15 residues long. In DNA, the CDR3 is TGCGCCAGCAGCTTGGATGGTCGGAGCTCCTACGAGCAGTACTTC. The encoded protein is CASSLDGRSSYEQYF.

This clonotype was picked up a small number of times. The CDR3 nucleotides are TGTGCCAGCAGCGAACAACAGGGACGCACAGATACGCAGTATTTT. It yields the protein CASSEQQGRTDTQYF. The chain recombines TRBV11-2 with TRBJ2-3, with D possibly TRBD1 on 6 matching bases. The V gene lost 5 bases and the J gene lost 1 base, with 13 bases spanning the gap. The length of the CDR3 is 15 residues. Looked up from germline, CDR1 is SGHAT and CDR2 is FQNNGV.

This clonotype has only a few counts. The genes are TRBV5-1 and TRBJ2-5; TRBD1 agrees at 9 bases. Per germline, CDR1 SGHRS and CDR2 YFSETQ. Unmatched junction bases numbered 5, after V lost 4 bases and J lost 4 bases. CDR3 length: 14 amino acids. This chain's CDR3 is CASSPGQGRETQYF. The CDR3 DNA sequence: TGCGCCAGCAGCCCCGGACAGGGGAGAGAGACCCAGTACTTC.

The rearrangement uses TRBV29-1 and TRBJ2-5, with D perhaps TRBD1 (6 bases). V was cut by 5 bases and J by 2 bases, with 12 bases left in between. Germline CDR1 is SQVTM and CDR2 is ANQGSEA. The CDR3 is made up of 13 amino acids. The CDR3 sequence is CSVWGHRQETQYF. CDR3 nucleotides: TGCAGCGTTTGGGGACATAGACAAGAGACCCAGTACTTC.